This TCR beta chain was identified during a study of blood T cell repertoires in COVID-19. Across the whole study: Samples representing acute and convalescent COVID-19 were sourced from the United States, Italy and Spain.

V was pared by 6 bases and J by 4 bases, with 6 bases of the junction left unmatched. Germline V CDR1 and CDR2: SQVTM, ANQGSEA. The CDR3 totals 13 residues. TCRdb's table, derived via immunoSEQ multiplex PCR, lists solely in-frame clones and lacks some. This table holds some 150,000 clones, roughly four fifths found once. The sample was peripheral blood. This receptor was taken from a human donor in a cohort sampled during active COVID-19. This chain links TRBV29-1 with TRBJ2-1, with TRBD1 identical over 7 bases. CDR3: CSVRQGGYNEQFF. In DNA form, the CDR3 reads TGCAGCGTACGACAGGGTGGGTACAATGAGCAGTTCTTC.